The present entry profiles one T cell receptor (beta chain) with its context. Its antigen remains undetermined. No base quality information exists; no much larger clone differs at one position. For sequencing of the TCRbeta CDR3 region, genomic DNA was extracted from the sorted cells. The immunoSEQ Assay was used for sequencing of TCRbeta CDR3 regions. Here the immuneACCESS table is served through TCRdb, limited to in-frame sequences with V and J called. Missing clones are a known gap in these copies; in checked studies unresolved V genes cover under half, and the rest lacks a known reason. Recorded for this sample are approximately 84,000 clones; 85% to 95% of them occurred a single time. About 2.6% of the sample is held by the ten biggest clonotypes. V lost 7 bases and J lost 5 bases, and the count of bases not matched to a germline gene is 10. From cysteine to phenylalanine, the CDR3 is 13 amino acids long. The CDR3 DNA has 39 bases and is translated from base 1. The germline V gene encodes CDR1 SQVTM and CDR2 ANQGSEA.

The trial excluded patients who had a history of autoimmune disease or who were on systemic immunosuppression. Peripheral blood for TCR sequencing was collected from all dose cohorts at baseline, on cycle 4 day 1, and on cycle 7 day 1. Samples came from an open-label, multicenter, first-in-human phase I dose-escalation trial of ivuxolimab. Adults with locally advanced or metastatic melanoma, renal cell, hepatocellular, or head and neck squamous cell carcinoma were enrolled in the trial. Before TCR sequencing, CD4+ T cells and CD8+ T cells from peripheral blood were sorted into separate populations. This record comes from a study of OX40 agonist ivuxolimab in advanced cancers. A note on the overall study: Ivuxolimab, which targeted the costimulatory receptor OX40 (CD134), was an agonistic, fully human IgG2 monoclonal antibody. Patients were allowed to have had prior anti-PD-1, anti-PD-L1 or anti-CTLA-4 therapy, and more than 30% of the dose-escalation patients had previously received checkpoint inhibitors. Of the approximately 50 dose-escalation patients, hepatocellular carcinoma was present in about 20, melanoma in around 15, renal cell carcinoma in 9 and head and neck cancer in 9. The paper reports the monotherapy dose-escalation portion (N of about 52 patients) of the phase I ivuxolimab trial. Intravenous ivuxolimab was administered to patients every 2 weeks at six dose levels: 0.01, 0.1, 0.3, 1.5, 3 and 10 mg/kg. The point of sequencing TCRbeta in the periphery was to test whether ivuxolimab changed TCR sequence diversity and drove clonal T-cell expansion. Three dose-escalation patients achieved partial responses, one with hepatocellular carcinoma and two with cutaneous melanoma. The dose-escalation cohort was roughly 83% male with a mean age of roughly 62 years, ranging from 23 to 79. The paper's findings and limits, for the study overall: In the 0.1-3.0 mg/kg groups, partial responders were among the patients with the lowest normalized peripheral clonal expansion, particularly in CD8+ T cells. At doses of 0.1 to 3.0 mg/kg, clonal expansion of both CD4+ and CD8+ T cells in blood was seen between baseline and week 6. After ivuxolimab, expanded clones were on average more numerous among CD8+ T cells than among CD4+ T cells. Low levels of normalized T-cell clonal expansion were also seen in some patients who did not respond. The antigen specificity of the peripheral T cells that underwent clonal expansion was not determined.

The TCR comes from an adult with an advanced solid tumor such as melanoma, head and neck, liver or kidney cancer. Recombination linked TRBV29-1 to TRBJ1-1; the junction holds 7 bases that match TRBD1. The sample was CD4+ or CD8+ T cells sorted from blood, taken in a trial of the OX40 agonist ivuxolimab. CDR3 sequence: CSAQGGRSTEAFF. In nucleotide form, the sequence is TGCAGCGCCCAGGGGGGCCGGAGTACTGAAGCTTTCTTT.